The clone carrying this T cell receptor (beta chain) has only a few counts. Its target is not known. Amplification of the TCR beta CDR3 regions used RNA transcripts (as template). The workflow started with a first-round RT-PCR run with HTBI primers and then moved on to a second-round multiplex PCR. From the multiplex PCR reads, TCRdb called clonotypes with MiXCR, one entry per CDR3 protein. The sample yields about 740,000 distinct CDR3 sequences, roughly 41% seen once. Germline assignment: CDR1 MGHDK and CDR2 SYGVNS. CDR3 size: 16 residues. V lost 5 bases, J lost 1 base, and 14 bases lay in between. The data were taken from a study of Graves' ophthalmopathy and Graves' hyperthyroidism. General observations from the study: Blood was where most expanded thyroid clonotypes above 0.001 frequency also turned up.

The specimen was peripheral blood. The clonotype originates from an adult man with Graves' ophthalmopathy. The J gene is TRBJ2-2, the V gene TRBV25-1; a weak D match, TRBD2 (5 bases). CDR3 nucleotide sequence: TGTGCCAGCAGTTACTCGAGGGCAGGGAACACCGGGGAGCTGTTTTTT. Its translation is CASSYSRAGNTGELFF.